This T cell receptor (beta chain) was obtained from a study of early T cells in non-severe SARS-CoV-2 infection. On the study more broadly: Sequencing was performed on bulk RNA from unsorted whole blood, leaving chains unpaired.

In the library, individual cDNA molecules carried attached unique molecular identifiers. TCRdb re-called the 5' RACE reads with MiXCR, one entry per CDR3 protein. This sample has under 45,000 distinct CDR3 sequences, with approximately 11% found just once. This clonotype was seen repeatedly, ten times or more. Its antigen remains unidentified. Study-level findings and limits: VDJdb matching favored anti-spike CD8 responses, missing private and CD4 specificities.

This CDR3 is built from 15 residues. The V gene end was trimmed by 8 bases and the J gene end by 4 bases; junction bases not matched to a gene: 13. Germline loops: CDR1 SGHVS, CDR2 FQNEAQ. This clonotype was obtained from an adult who was a healthcare worker with PCR-confirmed SARS-CoV-2 infection or an uninfected control (not recorded which). Sample: whole blood. This sequence joins TRBV7-8 and TRBJ2-5; 7 nucleotides match TRBD1. CDR3 in amino acids: CASRRKRGQVETQYF. For the CDR3, the DNA is TGTGCCAGCCGCCGGAAGAGGGGGCAGGTAGAGACCCAGTACTTC. The whole variable domain, remainder taken from reference TRBV7-8 and TRBJ2-5, is GAGVSQSPRYKVAKRGQDVALRCDPISGHVSLFWYQQALGQGPEFLTYFQNEAQLDKSGLPSDRFFAERPEGSVSTLKIQRTQQEDSAVYLCASRRKRGQVETQYFGPGTRLLVL.